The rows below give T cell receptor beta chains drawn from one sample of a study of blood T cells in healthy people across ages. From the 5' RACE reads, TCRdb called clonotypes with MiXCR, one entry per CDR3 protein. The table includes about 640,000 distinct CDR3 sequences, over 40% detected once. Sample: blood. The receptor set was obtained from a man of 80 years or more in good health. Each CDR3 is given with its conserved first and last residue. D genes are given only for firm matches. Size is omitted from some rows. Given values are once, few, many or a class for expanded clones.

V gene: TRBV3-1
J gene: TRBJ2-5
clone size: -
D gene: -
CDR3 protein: CASSQATAGNGKTQYF
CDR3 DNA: TGTGCCAGCAGCCAAGCCACCGCGGGGAATGGGAAGACCCAGTACTTC

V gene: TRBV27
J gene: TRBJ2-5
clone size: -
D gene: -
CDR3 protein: CASSLFFAVQETQYF
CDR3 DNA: TGTGCCAGCAGTTTATTTTTCGCGGTCCAAGAGACCCAGTACTTC

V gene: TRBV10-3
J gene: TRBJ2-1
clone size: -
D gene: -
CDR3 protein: CAISETPTYEQFF
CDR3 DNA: TGTGCCATCAGTGAGACCCCAACCTACGAGCAGTTCTTC

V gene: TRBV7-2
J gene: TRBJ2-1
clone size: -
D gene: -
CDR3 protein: CASSLNPGVNEQFF
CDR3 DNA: TGTGCCAGCAGCTTAAACCCAGGGGTGAATGAGCAGTTCTTC

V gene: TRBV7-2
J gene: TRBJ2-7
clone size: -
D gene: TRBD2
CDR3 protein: CASSLRLASGSFYEQYF
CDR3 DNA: TGTGCCAGCAGCTTAAGGTTGGCTAGCGGGAGCTTTTACGAGCAGTACTTC

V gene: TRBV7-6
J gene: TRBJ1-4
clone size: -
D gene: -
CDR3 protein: CASSSRGTNNEKLFF
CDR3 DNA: TGTGCCAGCAGCTCAAGGGGTACCAACAATGAAAAACTGTTTTTT

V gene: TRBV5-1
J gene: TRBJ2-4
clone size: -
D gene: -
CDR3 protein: CASSLDGKNIQYF
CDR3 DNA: TGCGCCAGCAGCTTGGACGGGAAAAACATTCAGTACTTC

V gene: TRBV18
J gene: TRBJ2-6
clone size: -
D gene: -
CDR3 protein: CASSLPGRSSGANVLTF
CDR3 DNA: TGTGCCAGCTCACTCCCGGGCCGATCCTCTGGGGCCAACGTCCTGACTTTC

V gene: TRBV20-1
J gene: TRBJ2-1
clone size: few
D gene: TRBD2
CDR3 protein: CSGAGAGWYNEQFF
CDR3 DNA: TGCAGTGGAGCAGGAGCGGGATGGTACAATGAGCAGTTCTTC

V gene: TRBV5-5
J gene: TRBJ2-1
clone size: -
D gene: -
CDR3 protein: CASSDPKGSNEQFF
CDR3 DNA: TGTGCCAGCAGCGACCCGAAGGGTAGCAATGAGCAGTTCTTC

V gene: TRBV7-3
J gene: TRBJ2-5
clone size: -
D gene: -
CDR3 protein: CASSYGLGETQYF
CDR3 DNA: TGTGCCAGCAGCTACGGGCTCGGAGAGACCCAGTACTTC

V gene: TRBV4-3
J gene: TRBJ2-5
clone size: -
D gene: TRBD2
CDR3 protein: CASSPNGLAGAKETQYF
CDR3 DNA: TGCGCCAGCAGCCCAAACGGACTAGCGGGAGCTAAGGAGACCCAGTACTTC

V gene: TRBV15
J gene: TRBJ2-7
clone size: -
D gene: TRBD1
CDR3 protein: CATSRGGQGIHEQYF
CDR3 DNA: TGTGCCACCAGCAGAGGGGGACAGGGGATCCACGAGCAGTACTTC

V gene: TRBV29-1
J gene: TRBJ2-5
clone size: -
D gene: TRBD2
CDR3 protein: CSVEEASGGAGKTQYF
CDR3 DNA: TGCAGCGTTGAAGAGGCTAGCGGGGGGGCCGGTAAGACCCAGTACTTC

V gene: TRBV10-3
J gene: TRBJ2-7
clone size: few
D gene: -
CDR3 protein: CAIRPLGATRAHEQYF
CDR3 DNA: TGTGCCATCAGGCCTCTTGGAGCTACCAGGGCACACGAGCAGTACTTC

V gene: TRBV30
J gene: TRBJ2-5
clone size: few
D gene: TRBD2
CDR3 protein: CAWGAGVRETQYF
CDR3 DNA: TGTGCCTGGGGTGCGGGGGTTCGGGAGACCCAGTACTTC

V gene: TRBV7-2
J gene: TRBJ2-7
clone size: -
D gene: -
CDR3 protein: CASSLGFRAYEQYF
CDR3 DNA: TGTGCCAGCAGCTTAGGTTTCAGGGCCTACGAGCAGTACTTC

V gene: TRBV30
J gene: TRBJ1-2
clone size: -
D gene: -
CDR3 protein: CAWSYRPDYGYTF
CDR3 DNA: TGTGCCTGGAGCTATAGACCGGACTATGGCTACACCTTC

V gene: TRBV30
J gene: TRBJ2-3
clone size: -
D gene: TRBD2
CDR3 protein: CAWSYVWSSGDYTQYF
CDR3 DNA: TGTGCCTGGAGTTATGTGTGGTCTAGCGGTGACTATACGCAGTATTTT

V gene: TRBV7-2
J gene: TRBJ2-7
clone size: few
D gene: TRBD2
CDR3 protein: CASSLSPLAGAYEQYF
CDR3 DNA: TGTGCCAGCAGCTTATCCCCCCTAGCGGGAGCCTACGAGCAGTACTTC

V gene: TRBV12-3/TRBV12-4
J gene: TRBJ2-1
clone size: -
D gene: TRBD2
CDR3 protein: CASSRTSGRSDEQFF
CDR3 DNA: TGTGCCAGCAGCCGAACCAGCGGGAGATCAGATGAGCAGTTCTTC

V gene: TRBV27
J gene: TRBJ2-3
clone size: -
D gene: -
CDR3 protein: CASSRLSTDTQYF
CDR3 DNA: TGTGCCAGCAGTAGGCTTAGCACAGATACGCAGTATTTT